The 29 T cell receptor beta chains below come from one sample, sequenced in a study of kidney transplant recipient with SARS-CoV-2 infection. TCRdb redid the calling of the reads with MiXCR, one entry per CDR3 protein. This sample has 250,000 or so distinct CDR3 sequences, with about 30% found just once. Specimen: a blood sample, collected at baseline and on approximately day 120 from a kidney transplant recipient. The receptors derive from a young adult male patient who had COVID-19 and was a kidney transplant recipient. Some T cells may be transferred from the graft donor.

The J gene is TRBJ2-1, the V gene TRBV18, with TRBD2 matching 11 bases. Looked up from germline, CDR1 is KGHSH and CDR2 is LQKENI. With 1 base clipped from V and 7 bases from J, the junction kept 9 bases outside the gene matches. There are 17 residues in the CDR3. DNA for the CDR3: TGTGCCAGCTCACCACGAACTAGCGGGAGTAAGGGGAATGAGCAGTTCTTC. This gives the protein CASSPRTSGSKGNEQFF.

CDR3 nucleotide sequence: TGCAGTGCCATAGATAGACGGGGGGGCAAGACCCAGTACTTC. This codes for CSAIDRRGGKTQYF. This rearrangement joins TRBV20-1 to TRBJ2-5; TRBD2 matches 8 bases. The CDR3 loop spans 14 amino acids. After removal of 6 bases from V and 6 bases from J, the junction contained 12 bases not matched to a gene. Germline assignment: CDR1 DFQATT and CDR2 SNEGSKA (reference sequence).

This clonotype occurred many times. This chain connects TRBV11-3 to TRBJ2-2; D is possibly TRBD1 or TRBD2 (5 bases each). The CDR3 extends over 16 amino acids. CDR1 SGHNT and CDR2 YENEEA come from the germline V gene. The V and J ends lost 4 bases and 5 bases respectively, with 17 bases between them. CDR3 protein: CASSSPGQGMTGELFF. The CDR3 region has the DNA TGTGCCAGCAGCTCCCCGGGGCAGGGAATGACCGGGGAGCTGTTTTTT. The full variable domain, its missing parts supplied by reference TRBV11-3 and TRBJ2-2, is EAGVVQSPRYKIIEKKQPVAFWCNPISGHNTLYWYLQNLGQGPELLIRYENEEAVDDSQLPKDRFSAERLKGVDSTLKIQPAELGDSAVYLCASSSPGQGMTGELFFGEGSRLTVL.

Note on this clonotype: It may be a read error: a sequence one base away is much more abundant. Given the absence of the conserved phenylalanine or tryptophan at the CDR3 end, a read error is likely. CDR3 loop: CASSLVWGSISEAFL. The CDR3 DNA reads as TGTGCCAGCAGCTTAGTCTGGGGCTCCATCTCTGAAGCTTTCCTT. The rearrangement joins TRBV7-9 to TRBJ1-1; D is perhaps TRBD1 (5 bases). Germline CDR1 is SEHNR and CDR2 is FQNEAQ (reference sequence). V was cut by 1 base and J by 6 bases, with 15 bases left in between. The CDR3 sequence is 15 residues long.

To note about this clonotype: A clone one base away is much larger, so this may be a read error. V usage is TRBV7-9 and J usage is TRBJ1-5; tentative D call: TRBD1 (5 bases). The CDR3 extends over 12 amino acids. Germline loops: CDR1 SEHNR, CDR2 FQNEAQ (reference sequence). The V gene lost 5 bases and the J gene lost 7 bases, with 9 bases spanning the gap. The CDR3 protein is CASSPGIQPQHF. CDR3 DNA sequence: TGTGCCAGCAGCCCAGGGATCCAGCCCCAGCATTTT.

In regard to this clonotype: Its ends do not fully match the called genes, so a read error is possible. The chain couples TRBV3-1 to TRBJ2-5; TRBD2 matches at 15 bases. The CDR3 length is 17 residues. Germline CDR1 and CDR2: LGHDT and YNNKEL (reference sequence). The CDR3 reads CAGSQAGGLAGGKTQYF. For the CDR3, the DNA is TGTGCCGGCAGCCAAGCGGGGGGACTAGCGGGAGGAAAGACCCAGTACTTC.

This clonotype was found many times. The DNA is left out, because the CDR3 cannot be placed on it with certainty; the CDR3 is given as TCRdb lists it. The V call is TRBV12-5, the J call TRBJ1-2; TRBD1 is the table's D call and was not checked against the DNA. The CDR3 length equals 17 residues, ends included. Germline V gives CDR1 LGHNT, CDR2 FRNRAP. CDR3 residues: CASGPYILQGKTYGYTF.

This clonotype has just a few counts. A much larger clone sits a single nucleotide away, making a read error possible. This chain connects TRBV5-4 to TRBJ2-7; 9 bases align to TRBD1. Germline loops: CDR1 SGHNT, CDR2 YYREEE (reference sequence). There are 16 residues in the CDR3. CDR3 sequence: CASSLDHRDRVYEQHF. Written as DNA, the CDR3 is TGTGCCAGCAGCTTGGACCACCGGGACAGGGTATACGAGCAGCACTTC.

J is TRBJ1-3 and V is TRBV20-1; tentatively, D is TRBD1 (6 bases). Germline values: CDR1 DFQATT, CDR2 SNEGSKA (reference sequence). V was clipped by 4 bases and J by 9 bases, with 19 bases between them. The CDR3 has 14 residues. The CDR3 loop reads CSAIGTLRRGTIYF. The CDR3 nucleotides are TGCAGTGCTATTGGGACACTGCGACGGGGCACCATATATTTT.

This clonotype was observed at least ten times. This chain uses TRBV5-6 with TRBJ2-2; 8 nucleotides match TRBD2. The germline V gene encodes CDR1 SGHDT and CDR2 YYEEEE. The CDR3 totals 15 residues. V lost 0 bases, J lost 9 bases, and 7 bases stayed unmatched. CDR3 sequence (DNA): TGTGCCAGCAGCTTGGTACTAGCGGCCTCCCGGGAGCTGTTTTTT. Residues: CASSLVLAASRELFF.

Turning to this clonotype: With a much larger clone just one base away, this may be a read error. The chain carries TRBV27 and TRBJ1-2; D perhaps matches TRBD1 (6 bases). There are 13 residues in the CDR3. The germline CDR1 and CDR2 sequences are MNHEY and SMNVEV (reference sequence). The DNA of the CDR3 is TGTGCCAGAAGTTCACAGGGCCCCTATGGCTACACCTTC. Translated: CARSSQGPYGYTF.

In this sample, this clonotype turned up many times. V gene TRBV3-1 combines with J gene TRBJ1-1; unclear D gene. V lost 4 bases and J lost 4, with 22 bases in between. Germline V lookup: CDR1 LGHDT, CDR2 YNNKEL (reference sequence). The CDR3 consists of 17 residues. The CDR3 sequence: CASSRIAPISIRTEAFF. The CDR3 DNA follows: TGTGCCAGCAGCCGGATTGCTCCCATTTCAATTCGCACTGAAGCTTTCTTT.

As to this clonotype: This may stem from a read error, because a much larger clone lies one nucleotide away. V usage is TRBV16 and J usage is TRBJ1-2; D is ambiguous. V lost 5 bases and J lost 4, with 23 bases in between. The CDR3 totals 17 residues. The germline gives CDR1 KGHSY, CDR2 FQNENV. As DNA, the CDR3 is TGTGCCAGCAGCACCAGGTCGGTCGTTAGAAAGACCTATGGCTACACCTTC. Its translation: CASSTRSVVRKTYGYTF. The full variable domain, its missing parts supplied by reference TRBV16 and TRBJ1-2, is GEEVAQTPKHLVRGEGQKAKLYCAPIKGHSYVFWYQQVLKNEFKFLISFQNENVFDETGMPKERFSAKCLPNSPCSLEIQATKLEDSAVYFCASSTRSVVRKTYGYTFGSGTRLTVV.

This clonotype was counted ten times or more. V usage is TRBV20-1 and J usage is TRBJ1-6, with no clear D. Germline V gene sequence: CDR1 DFQATT, CDR2 SNEGSKA (reference sequence). V was pared by 0 bases and J by 9 bases, with 18 bases between. The CDR3 totals 16 residues. CDR3 nucleotides: TGCAGTGCTAGAGATGCCTCCAGAGTCGATGGTTCACCCCTCCACTTT. Encoded protein: CSARDASRVDGSPLHF.

This clonotype was recorded at least ten times. This chain uses TRBV11-2 with TRBJ1-2; D not resolved. Germline values: CDR1 SGHAT, CDR2 FQNNGV. This CDR3 has 17 amino acids. The V end was cut by 5 bases, the J end by 4 bases, with 23 bases between. The chain's CDR3 is CASSPKETSRKTYGYTF. The CDR3 DNA reads as TGTGCCAGCAGCCCGAAAGAAACAAGCAGAAAGACCTATGGCTACACCTTC.

This clonotype was seen ten or more times. The chain joins TRBV2 to TRBJ2-7, with no clear D. The V end lost 4 bases, the J end lost 9 bases, and 16 bases lay between the germline ends. CDR3 length equals 13 residues. Germline-derived CDR1 and CDR2 are SNHLY and FYNNEI. CDR3 protein: CASSGFGPERQYF. In DNA form, the CDR3 reads TGTGCCAGCAGTGGGTTTGGTCCGGAGAGGCAGTACTTC.

This clonotype was seen ten or more times. The CDR3 loop reads CASSSRDRADTEAFF. In nucleotides, the CDR3 is TGTGCCAGCAGCTCCCGGGACAGGGCTGACACTGAAGCTTTCTTT. The J gene is TRBJ1-1, the V gene TRBV7-9; TRBD1 matches at 9 bases. The CDR3 contains 15 residues. From germline, CDR1 is SEHNR and CDR2 FQNEAQ (reference sequence). V lost 4 bases, J lost 3 bases, and 6 bases stayed unmatched.

With respect to this clonotype: A clone one base away is much larger, so this may be a read error. The chain links TRBV15 to TRBJ2-7; weak D call: TRBD2 (7 bases). Germline-derived CDR1 and CDR2 are LNHNV and YYDKDF (reference sequence). The CDR3 is 15 residues long. The V end lost 0 bases, the J end lost 7 bases, and 16 bases lay between the germline ends. The CDR3 region has the DNA TGTGCCACCAGCAGAGATCGGGGGGCCCCGGGGGAGCAGTACTTC. Protein product: CATSRDRGAPGEQYF.

Many counts were recorded for this clonotype. The chain carries TRBV30 and TRBJ1-1; TRBD1 might be the D (6 bases). Germline V gives CDR1 GTSNPN, CDR2 SVGIG (reference sequence). This CDR3 has 15 residues. Trimming removed 2 bases at V and 4 bases at J, with 17 bases between. The CDR3 sequence: CAWSQPQGRSTEAFF. The CDR3 DNA follows: TGTGCCTGGAGTCAGCCCCAGGGGAGATCCACTGAAGCTTTCTTT. Full variable domain (missing parts from reference TRBV30 and TRBJ1-1): SQTIHQWPATLVQPVGSPLSLECTVEGTSNPNLYWYRQAAGRGLQLLFYSVGIGQISSEVPQNLSASRPQDRQFILSSKKLLLSDSGFYLCAWSQPQGRSTEAFFGQGTRLTVV.

In this sample, this clonotype turned up many times. The V and J genes are TRBV7-8 and TRBJ1-2; no firm D call. Per the germline V gene, CDR1 is SGHVS and CDR2 is FQNEAQ. This CDR3 is built from 17 residues. V lost 4 bases, J lost 4 bases, and 22 bases lay in between. The CDR3 spells CASSYKMFTRKTYGYTF. DNA of the CDR3: TGTGCCAGCAGCTATAAAATGTTTACCCGAAAGACCTATGGCTACACCTTC.

For this clonotype: A single base separates this from a much larger clone, so it may be a read error. J is TRBJ1-5 and V is TRBV5-1, with 7 positions matching TRBD1. The CDR3 spans 15 residues. CDR1 and CDR2 (germline): SGHRS, YFSETQ. CDR3 loop: CASSLGGGLGQLQHF. For the CDR3, the DNA is TGCGCCAGCAGCTTGGGAGGGGGCCTGGGTCAGCTCCAGCATTTT.

This clonotype was picked up many times. The chain has TRBV6-4 and TRBJ2-1, with 9 bases that match TRBD2. J was trimmed by 3 bases and V by 0 bases; bases with no gene match: 3. CDR3 size: 16 residues. Looked up from germline, CDR1 is MRHNA and CDR2 is SNTAGT. The CDR3: CASSDSAGGDYNEQFF. The CDR3 DNA sequence: TGTGCCAGCAGTGACTCTGCGGGAGGGGACTACAATGAGCAGTTCTTC.

The chain uses TRBV13 and TRBJ2-3; possible D gene TRBD2, 6 bases. Trimming cost V 0 bases and J 5 bases, with 15 bases left between them. The CDR3 loop spans 16 amino acids. Germline-derived CDR1 and CDR2 are PRHDT and FYEKMQ (reference sequence). The CDR3 DNA is TGTGCCAGCAGCTTAGGCATGGCAGGGCGGGGAGATACGCAGTATTTT. This gives the protein CASSLGMAGRGDTQYF.

This clonotype was seen a few times. The V gene is TRBV20-1, the J gene TRBJ2-3; D might be TRBD1 or TRBD2, each matching 5 bases. The germline V gene encodes CDR1 DFQATT and CDR2 SNEGSKA (reference sequence). The germline V and J ends were trimmed by 0 bases and 6 bases, with 19 bases remaining between them. CDR3 length equals 16 residues. CDR3 DNA sequence: TGCAGTGCTAGAGAGGGGGTTTACGGGCTTGGGGATACGCAGTATTTT. Amino acids: CSAREGVYGLGDTQYF.

Ten or more counts support this clonotype. The chain links TRBV6-5 to TRBJ2-7; tentative D call: TRBD1 (6 bases). CDR1 is MNHEY, CDR2 SVGAGI, per germline. V was pared by 5 bases and J by 6 bases, with 17 bases between. CDR3 size: 14 residues. The CDR3 spells CASSQGIMTGEQYF. DNA of the CDR3: TGTGCCAGCAGTCAGGGGATTATGACAGGCGAGCAGTACTTC.

This clonotype was seen at least ten times. The chain combines TRBV24-1 with TRBJ2-7; 7 bases map to TRBD1. CDR1 is KGHDR and CDR2 is SFDVKD in the germline V gene. V was pared by 2 bases and J by 6 bases, with 9 bases of the junction left unmatched. The CDR3 sequence is 15 residues long. This CDR3 is CATSDYRQGSVEQYF. CDR3 DNA sequence: TGTGCCACCAGTGATTACCGACAGGGAAGTGTCGAGCAGTACTTC.

This clonotype came up a few times. This sequence joins TRBV7-9 and TRBJ1-5; 7 bases map to TRBD1. This CDR3 is 16 amino acids long. Germline CDR1 reads SEHNR; CDR2 reads FQNEAQ (reference sequence). V was clipped by 4 bases and J by 0 bases; unmatched bases: 6. The CDR3 loop reads CASSYDRDPSNQPQHF. In nucleotides, the CDR3 is TGTGCCAGCAGCTATGACAGGGACCCTAGCAATCAGCCCCAGCATTTT.

This clonotype was counted ten times or more. V gene TRBV6-5 combines with J gene TRBJ1-1; D not certain. Germline V gene data show CDR1 as MNHEY and CDR2 as SVGAGI. There are 13 residues in the CDR3. V was cut by 4 bases and J by 3 bases, with 9 bases left in between. DNA for the CDR3: TGTGCCAGCAGTTGGAGAGAGGACACTGAAGCTTTCTTT. Translated, it gives CASSWREDTEAFF.

This clonotype was counted a few times. The CDR3 reads CASSEVGTGDNEQFF. DNA of the CDR3: TGTGCCAGCAGTGAAGTGGGGACAGGGGACAATGAGCAGTTCTTC. The chain combines TRBV6-1 with TRBJ2-1; TRBD1 agrees at 10 bases. There are 15 residues in the CDR3. The V segment lost 1 base and the J segment 5 bases; nucleotides outside the gene matches: 2. CDR1 MNHNS and CDR2 SASEGT come from the germline V gene.